Listed below are T cell receptor beta chains from one sample, sequenced in a study of T cell changes during pregnancy in multiple sclerosis. Method: immunoSEQ multiplex PCR; TCRdb's copy keeps in-frame clones and lacks some. Found here are around 34,000 clones, around 90% of them singletons; the top ten hold under 6%. This specimen consisted of CD8+ T cells from peripheral blood mononuclear cells, obtained after pregnancy. The receptors originated from a female donor with multiple sclerosis, enrolled in a pregnancy study. Both conserved end residues are part of each CDR3. Fields, in order: CDR3 length, J gene, clone size, D gene, V gene, CDR3 DNA, CDR3 protein. D genes are given only for firm matches. Expanded clones are given a class, and other clones once, few, many or no size at all.

15	TRBJ2-5	NA	NA	TRBV9	TGTGCCAGCAGCGTAGCCCCAGGACTGGAAGAGACCCAGTACTTC	CASSVAPGLEETQYF
15	TRBJ2-2	medium-sized	NA	TRBV9	TGTGCCAGCAGCGCCCCGGACAGTTACACCGGGGAGCTGTTTTTT	CASSAPDSYTGELFF
17	TRBJ2-1	NA	TRBD1	TRBV7-3	TGTGCCAGCAGCTTATATTCCGGGACAGGGATGAACAATGAGCAGTTCTTC	CASSLYSGTGMNNEQFF
14	TRBJ2-1	NA	TRBD2	TRBV9	TGTGCCAGCAGCACCAACCGGGGGGGCTTTGAGCAGTTCTTC	CASSTNRGGFEQFF
15	TRBJ1-1	NA	NA	TRBV2	TGTGCCAGCAGTGAATCGGTAGGGCAGGGCACTGAAGCTTTCTTT	CASSESVGQGTEAFF
14	TRBJ1-2	NA	NA	TRBV7-2	TGTGCCAGCAGCTTTATGGGGCCAACGGGCGGCTACACCTTC	CASSFMGPTGGYTF
17	TRBJ1-2	NA	TRBD1	TRBV7-9	TGTGCCAGCAGCCCGTTTTCCCAGGGGGCGCATCACTATGGCTACACCTTC	CASSPFSQGAHHYGYTF
12	TRBJ1-2	NA	TRBD1	TRBV11-2	TGTGCCAGCAGCCCAGACAGGGTTGGCTACACCTTC	CASSPDRVGYTF
14	TRBJ2-5	NA	NA	TRBV11-2	TGTGCCAGCAGCTGGGAAGGGGATAGGGAGACCCAGTACTTC	CASSWEGDRETQYF
11	TRBJ2-5	NA	NA	TRBV13	TGTGCCAGCAGTTACATCGAGACCCAGTACTTC	CASSYIETQYF
17	TRBJ2-5	NA	TRBD2	TRBV4-3	TGCGCCAGCAGCCAGGGTCTAGCGGGGGGTCCCCAAGAGACCCAGTACTTC	CASSQGLAGGPQETQYF
15	TRBJ1-1	NA	TRBD1	TRBV15	TGTGCCACCAGCAGAGTGGGACAGCTCCCTTTTGAAGCTTTCTTT	CATSRVGQLPFEAFF
14	TRBJ1-5	NA	NA	TRBV15	TGTGCCACCAGCAGCAGACAGGGCAATCAGCCCCAGCATTTT	CATSSRQGNQPQHF
13	TRBJ2-1	NA	NA	TRBV9	TGTGCCAGCAGCGTAGCAGGGGGGAATGAGCAGTTCTTC	CASSVAGGNEQFF
15	TRBJ2-1	NA	NA	TRBV25-1	TGTGCCAGCAGTGATCCCGGGGTCATTTTCGATGAGCAGTTCTTC	CASSDPGVIFDEQFF
15	TRBJ1-1	NA	NA	TRBV7-9	TGTGCCAGCAGCTTAGGAATCTCGGGGAGGGCTGAAGCTTTCTTT	CASSLGISGRAEAFF
15	TRBJ1-2	NA	TRBD1	TRBV5-5	TGTGCCAGCAGCTCCCCTCAGGGGGCTAACTATGGCTACACCTTC	CASSSPQGANYGYTF
14	TRBJ1-4	few	TRBD1	TRBV6-5	TGTGCCAGCAGCACTTACCAGGGGGAAGAAAAACTGTTTTTT	CASSTYQGEEKLFF
12	TRBJ1-1	NA	NA	TRBV19	TGTGCCAGTAGTATTGGGGCGACTGAAGCTTTCTTT	CASSIGATEAFF
15	TRBJ2-3	NA	TRBD2	TRBV29-1	TGCAGCGTTGAAGATCGGGGGGTTGGGTTCGGGACGCAGTATTTT	CSVEDRGVGFGTQYF
13	TRBJ2-1	once	TRBD2	TRBV19	TGTGCCAGTAACTCGGGGGGCTACAATGAGCAGTTCTTC	CASNSGGYNEQFF
17	TRBJ2-2	few	TRBD1	TRBV7-8	TGTGCCAGCAGCCGCAAGGGACAGGAGTCGAACACCGGGGAGCTGTTTTTT	CASSRKGQESNTGELFF
13	TRBJ1-1	few	NA	TRBV7-2	TGTGCCAGCAGTCGGGGTCCCCTCACTGAAGCTTTCTTT	CASSRGPLTEAFF
18	TRBJ1-5	few	NA	TRBV4-2	TGTGCCAGCAGCCAGGCCGGGGGGGGTGGATCAAGGAATCAGCCCCAGCATTTT	CASSQAGGGGSRNQPQHF
11	TRBJ1-2	NA	NA	TRBV2	TGTGCCAGCAGTGCTGAGGATGGCTACACCTTC	CASSAEDGYTF
13	TRBJ2-1	few	TRBD1	TRBV14	TGTGCCAGCAAGGGACAGGGATGGGGTGAGCAGTTCTTC	CASKGQGWGEQFF
15	TRBJ2-5	NA	TRBD2	TRBV9	TGTGCCAGCAGCGTAGTTAGCGGGGGCCAAGAGACCCAGTACTTC	CASSVVSGGQETQYF
13	TRBJ2-3	NA	TRBD1	TRBV11-2	TGTGCCAGCAGGGGACAGGGCACAGATACGCAGTATTTT	CASRGQGTDTQYF
14	TRBJ2-7	NA	NA	TRBV10-3	TGTGCCATCAGTGAGCCTTTAACAGGCCACGAGCAGTACTTC	CAISEPLTGHEQYF
16	TRBJ1-4	NA	TRBD1	TRBV7-9	TGTGCCAGCAGCCCCCACCTAGGGACAGTTAATGAAAAACTGTTTTTT	CASSPHLGTVNEKLFF
13	TRBJ2-7	NA	NA	TRBV5-4	TGTGCCAGCAGCGGGGACACCGCCTACGAGCAGTACTTC	CASSGDTAYEQYF
16	TRBJ2-7	NA	TRBD2	TRBV5-8	TGTGCCAGCAGCTCGGAAACGACTAGCAACTCCTACGAGCAGTACTTC	CASSSETTSNSYEQYF
17	TRBJ2-1	NA	NA	TRBV7-2	TGTGCCAGCAGCTTAGATGCGCGCGCGGACAGCGACAATGAGCAGTTCTTC	CASSLDARADSDNEQFF
13	TRBJ1-3	NA	NA	TRBV9	TGTGCCAGCAGCGCTAGGTCCGGTGACACCATATATTTT	CASSARSGDTIYF
15	TRBJ2-7	NA	NA	TRBV4-1	TGCGCCAGCAGCCAAAGAGCGGGGGACAGCTACGAGCAGTACTTC	CASSQRAGDSYEQYF
17	TRBJ1-5	NA	NA	TRBV5-8	TGTGCCAGCAGCCAAAGTCCAGATTCTTATAGCAATCAGCCCCAGCATTTT	CASSQSPDSYSNQPQHF
18	TRBJ1-1	NA	NA	TRBV7-6	TGTGCCAGCAGCTCGGACAGAGGTGGCCCCGGGGGGGGAACTGAAGCTTTCTTT	CASSSDRGGPGGGTEAFF
14	TRBJ2-7	NA	NA	TRBV19	TGTGCCAGTAGTCCCGGCACAGGGACCTACGAGCAGTACTTC	CASSPGTGTYEQYF
17	TRBJ2-7	NA	TRBD1	TRBV11-1	TGTGCCAGCAGCCCCCCAGGCCCCCGGGACAGCTCCTACGAGCAGTACTTC	CASSPPGPRDSSYEQYF
14	TRBJ1-6	once	NA	TRBV6-4	TGTGCCAGCAGCGAACAGAATTCTAATTCACCCCTCCACTTT	CASSEQNSNSPLHF
15	TRBJ2-1	NA	NA	TRBV5-4	TGTGCCAGCAGCTTGCAGGGCAGCCCCTACGATGAGCAGTTCTTC	CASSLQGSPYDEQFF
11	TRBJ1-1	once	NA	TRBV29-1	TGCAGCGTTGACCTTTACACTGAAGCTTTCTTT	CSVDLYTEAFF
15	TRBJ2-2	NA	NA	TRBV7-3	TGTGCCGGCAGACCTCTCCCCTCAGGTCCCGGGGAGCTGTTTTTT	CAGRPLPSGPGELFF
15	TRBJ1-6	few	TRBD1	TRBV5-4	TGTGCCAGCAGTTTGGGACAGGGGTTCAATTCACCCCTCCACTTT	CASSLGQGFNSPLHF
14	TRBJ1-2	NA	NA	TRBV4-1	TGCGCCAGCAGCCTCCTCTCCGGGGGCTATGGCTACACCTTC	CASSLLSGGYGYTF
14	TRBJ2-5	once	NA	TRBV7-9	TGTGCCAGCAGCTCTCCCCGGGGGCAAGAGACCCAGTACTTC	CASSSPRGQETQYF